These T cell receptor beta chains were read from a single sample in a study of blood T cell repertoires in COVID-19. Profiled with immunoSEQ multiplex PCR; TCRdb holds only in-frame clones, not every one. The sample lists around 450,000 clones; 80% to 95% were seen once. The source material was PBMCs or T cells enriched from blood (not recorded which). All receptors come from a man aged 18 to 30 who had recovered from COVID-19. Both conserved end residues are part of each CDR3. The order of the fields is D gene, clone size, J gene, V gene, CDR3 protein, CDR3 DNA. D genes are given only for firm matches. Clone size is stated in some rows and not others, as once, few, many or a class when expanded.

d_call: TRBD2; clone_size: -; j_call: TRBJ2-7; v_call: TRBV10-2; cdr3_aa: CASSETRGTSGRVHEQYF; cdr3_nt: TGCGCCAGCAGTGAAACCAGGGGGACTAGCGGGAGGGTCCACGAGCAGTACTTC
d_call: TRBD2; clone_size: -; j_call: TRBJ2-1; v_call: TRBV11-3; cdr3_aa: CASSPTSGVAWEQFF; cdr3_nt: TGTGCCAGCAGCCCGACTAGCGGGGTAGCTTGGGAGCAGTTCTTC
d_call: TRBD2; clone_size: -; j_call: TRBJ2-1; v_call: TRBV30; cdr3_aa: CAWSPPAGQGQFF; cdr3_nt: TGTGCCTGGAGTCCCCCAGCGGGGCAGGGGCAGTTCTTC
d_call: TRBD1; clone_size: -; j_call: TRBJ1-1; v_call: TRBV19; cdr3_aa: CASSGDRVTEAFF; cdr3_nt: TGTGCCAGTAGTGGGGACAGGGTCACTGAAGCTTTCTTT
d_call: -; clone_size: once; j_call: TRBJ2-1; v_call: TRBV9; cdr3_aa: CASSDDLSGKPEQFF; cdr3_nt: TGTGCCAGCAGCGATGACCTGTCAGGGAAGCCTGAGCAGTTCTTC
d_call: -; clone_size: once; j_call: TRBJ1-5; v_call: TRBV6-1; cdr3_aa: CASSEASRGNQPQHF; cdr3_nt: TGTGCCAGCAGTGAAGCCTCCAGGGGCAATCAGCCCCAGCATTTT
d_call: -; clone_size: -; j_call: TRBJ1-1; v_call: TRBV7-9; cdr3_aa: CASSLTERVEAFF; cdr3_nt: TGTGCCAGCAGCTTAACGGAGAGGGTTGAAGCTTTCTTT
d_call: TRBD1; clone_size: -; j_call: TRBJ2-1; v_call: TRBV6-5; cdr3_aa: CASSRPGQYNEQFF; cdr3_nt: TGTGCCAGCAGTAGACCGGGACAGTACAATGAGCAGTTCTTC
d_call: -; clone_size: -; j_call: TRBJ1-2; v_call: TRBV9; cdr3_aa: CASSPWRGGYTF; cdr3_nt: TGTGCCAGCAGCCCGTGGAGGGGTGGCTACACCTTC
d_call: -; clone_size: -; j_call: TRBJ1-6; v_call: TRBV6-1; cdr3_aa: CASSEAPPAGLYNSPLHF; cdr3_nt: TGTGCCAGCAGTGAAGCGCCTCCCGCGGGACTTTATAATTCACCCCTCCACTTT
d_call: -; clone_size: -; j_call: TRBJ2-7; v_call: TRBV28; cdr3_aa: CASSFLSQQYF; cdr3_nt: TGTGCCAGCAGTTTTCTTAGTCAGCAGTACTTC
d_call: TRBD2; clone_size: once; j_call: TRBJ2-3; v_call: TRBV7-8; cdr3_aa: CASSPTSGVGTDTQYF; cdr3_nt: TGTGCCAGCAGCCCGACTAGCGGTGTCGGAACAGATACGCAGTATTTT
d_call: -; clone_size: -; j_call: TRBJ1-5; v_call: TRBV18; cdr3_aa: CASSPQRRIDQPQHF; cdr3_nt: TGTGCCAGCTCACCACAAAGGAGAATTGATCAGCCCCAGCATTTT
d_call: -; clone_size: -; j_call: TRBJ1-2; v_call: TRBV7-9; cdr3_aa: CASSFVRGYTF; cdr3_nt: TGTGCCAGCAGCTTCGTCCGGGGCTACACCTTC
d_call: -; clone_size: few; j_call: TRBJ1-3; v_call: TRBV29-1; cdr3_aa: CSVARDGNTIYF; cdr3_nt: TGCAGCGTTGCCAGGGATGGAAACACCATATATTTT
d_call: -; clone_size: -; j_call: TRBJ2-1; v_call: TRBV30; cdr3_aa: CACSSGPGRSYNEQFF; cdr3_nt: TGTGCCTGTTCCTCTGGGCCAGGGCGCTCCTACAATGAGCAGTTCTTC
d_call: -; clone_size: -; j_call: TRBJ1-2; v_call: TRBV24-1; cdr3_aa: CATSDPRRVGGYTF; cdr3_nt: TGTGCCACCAGTGATCCTCGCAGGGTTGGTGGCTACACCTTC
d_call: TRBD2; clone_size: few; j_call: TRBJ2-1; v_call: TRBV19; cdr3_aa: CASSTTSGRVNNEQFF; cdr3_nt: TGTGCCAGTAGTACGACTAGCGGGAGGGTCAACAATGAGCAGTTCTTC
d_call: -; clone_size: -; j_call: TRBJ1-5; v_call: TRBV19; cdr3_aa: CASSLLDSNQPQHF; cdr3_nt: TGTGCCAGTAGTTTACTTGATAGCAATCAGCCCCAGCATTTT
d_call: -; clone_size: -; j_call: TRBJ1-3; v_call: TRBV9; cdr3_aa: CASSVAPGVSGNTIYF; cdr3_nt: TGTGCCAGCAGCGTAGCGCCGGGGGTATCTGGAAACACCATATATTTT
d_call: -; clone_size: once; j_call: TRBJ2-7; v_call: TRBV5-1; cdr3_aa: CASRSSGTYEQYF; cdr3_nt: TGCGCCAGCAGGTCGTCCGGGACTTACGAGCAGTACTTC
d_call: -; clone_size: -; j_call: TRBJ1-3; v_call: TRBV4-1; cdr3_aa: CASSQGILRRELGNTIYF; cdr3_nt: TGCGCCAGCAGCCAAGGAATTCTCCGAAGGGAGCTTGGAAACACCATATATTTT
d_call: -; clone_size: -; j_call: TRBJ2-1; v_call: TRBV7-9; cdr3_aa: CASSFGTHNEQFF; cdr3_nt: TGTGCCAGCAGCTTCGGGACACACAATGAGCAGTTCTTC
d_call: -; clone_size: few; j_call: TRBJ1-2; v_call: TRBV7-9; cdr3_aa: CASSLQGIGYGYTF; cdr3_nt: TGTGCCAGCAGCTTACAGGGAATCGGCTACGGCTACACCTTC
d_call: TRBD2; clone_size: -; j_call: TRBJ2-1; v_call: TRBV25-1; cdr3_aa: CAILSGDHNEQFF; cdr3_nt: TGTGCCATCCTTAGCGGGGATCACAATGAGCAGTTCTTC
d_call: TRBD2; clone_size: -; j_call: TRBJ2-3; v_call: TRBV28; cdr3_aa: CASSLAGGADTQYF; cdr3_nt: TGTGCCAGCAGTTTAGCGGGAGGCGCAGATACGCAGTATTTT
d_call: -; clone_size: -; j_call: TRBJ2-7; v_call: TRBV5-1; cdr3_aa: CASSLASGSEQYF; cdr3_nt: TGCGCCAGCAGCTTGGCCTCAGGATCCGAGCAGTACTTC
d_call: -; clone_size: -; j_call: TRBJ2-5; v_call: TRBV30; cdr3_aa: CAWSKRGRETQYF; cdr3_nt: TGTGCCTGGAGTAAGCGAGGGAGAGAGACCCAGTACTTC
d_call: -; clone_size: -; j_call: TRBJ1-5; v_call: TRBV10-1; cdr3_aa: CASSAGNQPQHF; cdr3_nt: TGCGCCAGCAGTGCAGGCAATCAGCCCCAGCATTTT
d_call: -; clone_size: -; j_call: TRBJ1-6; v_call: TRBV12-3/TRBV12-4; cdr3_aa: CASRQTENSPLHF; cdr3_nt: TGTGCCAGCAGGCAGACAGAGAATTCACCCCTCCACTTT
d_call: -; clone_size: -; j_call: TRBJ1-5; v_call: TRBV28; cdr3_aa: CASSNRVDQPQHF; cdr3_nt: TGTGCCAGCAGCAACCGGGTGGATCAGCCCCAGCATTTT